This T cell receptor beta chain appears in the sequencing data of a study of regulatory T cells in long-lasting Graves disease. Construction of TCR beta libraries relied on iRepertoire HTBI primers and on Arm-PCR targeting CDR3 regions. TCRdb used MiXCR to reprocess the multiplex PCR reads, holding one entry per CDR3 protein. The data show a few hundred thousand distinct CDR3 sequences, 12% seen once. Germline lookup yields CDR1 MGHRA and CDR2 YSYEKL. The length of the CDR3 is 16 residues. Trimming stripped 5 bases from V and 9 bases from J, with 23 bases between. This clonotype was counted only a few times. Time point here: newly diagnosed GD, antithyroid drugs for less than 3 months. From RNA extracted from PBMCs, the TCR library was made. Patients came through an endocrinology department, and that department was in Xi'an, China. The sample was also linked to a second study, of T cells in Graves' hyperthyroidism and ophthalmopathy.

This TCR derives from a young woman with Graves disease. The sequencing used peripheral blood mononuclear cells (PBMCs), collected at new diagnosis, from a patient treated with antithyroid drugs. The rearrangement joins TRBV4-1 to TRBJ2-1, with D maybe TRBD2 (5 bases). The CDR3 region is CASSGEGVRAWGEQFF. The CDR3 DNA follows: TGCGCCAGCAGCGGCGAGGGAGTCCGCGCCTGGGGTGAGCAGTTCTTC.